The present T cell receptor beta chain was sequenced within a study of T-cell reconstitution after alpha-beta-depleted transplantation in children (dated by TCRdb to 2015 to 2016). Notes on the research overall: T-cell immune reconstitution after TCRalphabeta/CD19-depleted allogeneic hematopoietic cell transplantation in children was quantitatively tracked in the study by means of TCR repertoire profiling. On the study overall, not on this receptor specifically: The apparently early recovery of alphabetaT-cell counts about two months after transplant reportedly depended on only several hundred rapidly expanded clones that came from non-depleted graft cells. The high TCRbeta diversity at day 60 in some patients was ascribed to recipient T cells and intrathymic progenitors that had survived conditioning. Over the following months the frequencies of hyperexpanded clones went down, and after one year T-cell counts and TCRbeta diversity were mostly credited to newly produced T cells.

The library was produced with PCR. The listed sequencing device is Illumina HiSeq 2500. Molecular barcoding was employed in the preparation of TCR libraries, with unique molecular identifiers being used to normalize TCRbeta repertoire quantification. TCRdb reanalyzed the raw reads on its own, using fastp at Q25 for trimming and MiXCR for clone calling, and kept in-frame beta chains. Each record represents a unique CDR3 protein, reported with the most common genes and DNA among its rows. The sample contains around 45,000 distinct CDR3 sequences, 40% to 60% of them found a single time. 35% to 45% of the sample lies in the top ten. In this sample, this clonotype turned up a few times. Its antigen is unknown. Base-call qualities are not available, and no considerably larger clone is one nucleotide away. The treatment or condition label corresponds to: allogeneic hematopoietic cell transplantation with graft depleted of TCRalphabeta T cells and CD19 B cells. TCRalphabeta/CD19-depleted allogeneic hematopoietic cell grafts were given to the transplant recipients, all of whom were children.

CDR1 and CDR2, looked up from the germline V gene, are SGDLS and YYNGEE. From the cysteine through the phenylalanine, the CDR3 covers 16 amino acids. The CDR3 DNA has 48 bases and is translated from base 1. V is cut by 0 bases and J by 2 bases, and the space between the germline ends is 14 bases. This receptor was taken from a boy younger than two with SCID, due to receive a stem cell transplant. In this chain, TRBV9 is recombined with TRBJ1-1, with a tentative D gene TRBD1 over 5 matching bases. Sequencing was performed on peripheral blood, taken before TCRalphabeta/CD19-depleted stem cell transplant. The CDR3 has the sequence CASSVGDSTINTEAFF. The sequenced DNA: TGTGCCAGCAGCGTAGGAGACAGTACTATTAACACTGAAGCTTTCTTT.